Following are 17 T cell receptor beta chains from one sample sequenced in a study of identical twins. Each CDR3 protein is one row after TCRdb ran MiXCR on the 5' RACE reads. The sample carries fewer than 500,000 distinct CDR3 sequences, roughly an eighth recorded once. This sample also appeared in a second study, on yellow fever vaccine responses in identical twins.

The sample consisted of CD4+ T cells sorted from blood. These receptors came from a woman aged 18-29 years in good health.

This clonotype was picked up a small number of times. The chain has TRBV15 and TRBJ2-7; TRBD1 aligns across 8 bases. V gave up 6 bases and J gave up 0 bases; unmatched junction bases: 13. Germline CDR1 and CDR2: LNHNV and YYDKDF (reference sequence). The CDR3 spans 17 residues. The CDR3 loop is CATSLNQRTGNSYEQYF. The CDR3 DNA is TGTGCCACCAGTCTCAATCAGCGGACAGGGAACTCCTACGAGCAGTACTTC.

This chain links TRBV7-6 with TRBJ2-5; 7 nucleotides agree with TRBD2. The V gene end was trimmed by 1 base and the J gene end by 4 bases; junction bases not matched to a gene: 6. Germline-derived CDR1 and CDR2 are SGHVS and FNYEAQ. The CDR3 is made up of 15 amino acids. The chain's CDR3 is CASSLESGEGETQYF. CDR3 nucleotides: TGTGCCAGCAGCTTAGAATCCGGGGAGGGAGAGACCCAGTACTTC.

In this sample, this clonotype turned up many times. The CDR3, as DNA: TGTGCCAGCAGATCTACAGGGGGCCCAGAGACCCAGTACTTC. Translating it yields CASRSTGGPETQYF. The V call is TRBV7-2, the J call TRBJ2-5, with TRBD1 matching 9 bases. Germline values: CDR1 SGHTA, CDR2 FQGNSA. The trim removed 6 bases at V and 4 bases at J, leaving 6 bases unmatched. This CDR3 is 14 amino acids long.

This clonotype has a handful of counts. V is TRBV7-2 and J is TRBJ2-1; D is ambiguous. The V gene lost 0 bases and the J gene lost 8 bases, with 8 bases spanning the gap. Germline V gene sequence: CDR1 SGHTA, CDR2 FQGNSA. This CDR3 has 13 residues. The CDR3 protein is CASSLASAHEQFF. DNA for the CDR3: TGTGCCAGCAGCTTAGCTTCAGCTCATGAGCAGTTCTTC.

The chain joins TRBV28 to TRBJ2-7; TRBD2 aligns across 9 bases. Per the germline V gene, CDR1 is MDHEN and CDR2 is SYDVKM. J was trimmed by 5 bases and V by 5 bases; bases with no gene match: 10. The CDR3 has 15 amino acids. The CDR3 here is CASSPLAGRKHEQYF. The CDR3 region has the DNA TGTGCCAGCAGTCCTCTAGCGGGACGTAAACACGAGCAGTACTTC.

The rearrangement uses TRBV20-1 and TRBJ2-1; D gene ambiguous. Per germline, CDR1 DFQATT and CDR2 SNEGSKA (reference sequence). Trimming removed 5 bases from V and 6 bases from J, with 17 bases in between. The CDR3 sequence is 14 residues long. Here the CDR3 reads CSAYRPRAGNEQFF. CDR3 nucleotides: TGCAGTGCTTACCGACCCCGGGCCGGCAATGAGCAGTTCTTC.

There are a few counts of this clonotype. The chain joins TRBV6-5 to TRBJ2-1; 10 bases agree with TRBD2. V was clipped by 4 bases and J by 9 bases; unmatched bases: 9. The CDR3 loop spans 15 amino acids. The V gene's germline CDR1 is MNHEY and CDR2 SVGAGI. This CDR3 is CASSFWSGGASEQFF. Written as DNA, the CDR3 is TGTGCCAGCAGTTTTTGGAGCGGGGGGGCTAGTGAGCAGTTCTTC.

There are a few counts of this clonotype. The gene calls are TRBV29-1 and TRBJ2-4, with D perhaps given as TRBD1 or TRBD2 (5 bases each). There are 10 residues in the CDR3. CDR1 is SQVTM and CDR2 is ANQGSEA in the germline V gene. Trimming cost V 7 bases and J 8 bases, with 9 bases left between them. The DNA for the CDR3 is TGCAGCGGTGGGGGAGACATTCAGTACTTC. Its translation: CSGGGDIQYF.

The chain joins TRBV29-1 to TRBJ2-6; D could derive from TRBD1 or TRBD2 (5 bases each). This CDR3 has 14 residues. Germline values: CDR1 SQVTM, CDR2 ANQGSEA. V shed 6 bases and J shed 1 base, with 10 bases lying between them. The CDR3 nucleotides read TGCAGCGTAGCTGGGACGTCTGGGGCCAACGTCCTGACTTTC. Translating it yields CSVAGTSGANVLTF.

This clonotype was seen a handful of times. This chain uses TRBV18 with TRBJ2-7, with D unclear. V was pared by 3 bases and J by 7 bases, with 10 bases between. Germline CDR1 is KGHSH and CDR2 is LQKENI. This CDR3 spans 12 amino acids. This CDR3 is CASSPSSREQYF. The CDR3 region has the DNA TGTGCCAGCTCACCTTCGTCGCGTGAGCAGTACTTC.

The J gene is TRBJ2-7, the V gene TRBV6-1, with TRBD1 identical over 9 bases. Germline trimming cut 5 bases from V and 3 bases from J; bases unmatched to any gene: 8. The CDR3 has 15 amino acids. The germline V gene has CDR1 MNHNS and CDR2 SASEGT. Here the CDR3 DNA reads TGTGCCAGCAGTACAGCCCGGGACAGGGTCTACGAGCAGTACTTC. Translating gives CASSTARDRVYEQYF.

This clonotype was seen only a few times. CDR3 bases: TGTGCCAGCAGGGACAGCGGGGGCACAGATACGCAGTATTTT. It encodes CASRDSGGTDTQYF. The rearrangement joins TRBV3-1 to TRBJ2-3, with D tentatively TRBD2 (7 bases). Germline-derived CDR1 and CDR2 are LGHDT and YNNKEL (reference sequence). V lost 6 bases to trimming and J lost 1 base, with 11 bases between them. CDR3 length equals 14 residues.

CDR3 residues: CASSTGTSGAYNEQFF. CDR3 DNA: TGTGCCAGCAGCACCGGGACTAGCGGGGCCTACAATGAGCAGTTCTTC. The genes are TRBV5-4 and TRBJ2-1, with 13 bases aligning to TRBD2. CDR3 length equals 16 residues. Germline loops: CDR1 SGHNT, CDR2 YYREEE (reference sequence). The junction had 3 bases not matched to a gene; V was cut back by 4 bases and J by 2 bases.

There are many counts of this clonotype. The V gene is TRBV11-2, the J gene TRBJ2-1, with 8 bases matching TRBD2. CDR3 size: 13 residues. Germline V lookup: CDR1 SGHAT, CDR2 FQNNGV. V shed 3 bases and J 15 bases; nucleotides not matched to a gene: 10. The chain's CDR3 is CASSFDDSGGRFF. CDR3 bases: TGTGCCAGCAGCTTCGACGATTCGGGGGGGCGGTTCTTC.

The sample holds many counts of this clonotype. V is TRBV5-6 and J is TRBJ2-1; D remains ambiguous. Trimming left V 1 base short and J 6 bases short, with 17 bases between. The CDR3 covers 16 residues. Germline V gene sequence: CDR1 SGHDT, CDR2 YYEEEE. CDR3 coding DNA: TGTGCCAGCAGCTTGAACTTTAGAGCCTCGGTCAATGAGCAGTTCTTC. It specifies CASSLNFRASVNEQFF.

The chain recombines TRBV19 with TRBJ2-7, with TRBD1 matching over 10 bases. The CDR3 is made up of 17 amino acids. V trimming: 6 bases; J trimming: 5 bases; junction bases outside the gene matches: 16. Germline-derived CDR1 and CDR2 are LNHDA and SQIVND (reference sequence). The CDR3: CASSIFVPGQGVHEQYF. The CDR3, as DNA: TGTGCCAGTAGCATTTTCGTCCCAGGACAGGGGGTCCACGAGCAGTACTTC.

This chain's CDR3 is CASNGGLAGIYNEQFF. The CDR3 DNA reads TGTGCCAGCAACGGAGGGCTAGCGGGGATTTACAATGAGCAGTTCTTC. The chain employs TRBV2 and TRBJ2-1; 9 bases align to TRBD2. This CDR3 spans 16 amino acids. Germline trimming cut 7 bases from V and 4 bases from J; bases unmatched to any gene: 11. Germline-derived CDR1 and CDR2 are SNHLY and FYNNEI.